These 14 T cell receptor beta chains were sequenced from one sample in a study of blood T cell repertoires in COVID-19 (dated by TCRdb to 2018 to 2020). The library was generated by the immunoSEQ multiplex PCR assay. TCRdb took over this immuneACCESS table, retaining in-frame rearrangements with V and J assigned. Such tables are incomplete; in checked studies, under half of the missing clones stem from an unresolved V gene, and the remainder is unexplained. Counted in this sample were some 490,000 clones; less than 90% of them appeared once. Clones ranked in the top ten supply roughly 8% of the sample. The sequencing sample was made of PBMCs or T cells enriched from blood (not recorded which). These TCRs come from an older woman who had recovered from COVID-19.

The J gene is TRBJ2-7, the V gene TRBV9; 10 bases match TRBD1. With V trimmed by 0 bases and J by 2 bases, 2 bases remained unmatched. The CDR3 runs 15 residues. CDR1 and CDR2 (germline): SGDLS, YYNGEE. CDR3: CASSVGGTGAYEQYF. CDR3 sequence (DNA): TGTGCCAGCAGCGTAGGGGGGACAGGGGCCTACGAGCAGTACTTC.

This chain links TRBV10-3 with TRBJ2-2; perhaps TRBD1 as D (6 bases). Trimming cost V 2 bases and J 6 bases, with 10 bases left between them. This CDR3 is 14 amino acids long. CDR1 ENHRY and CDR2 SYGVKD come from the germline V gene. For the CDR3, the DNA is TGTGCCATCAGTGAGGTACAGGGCGCCGGGGAGCTGTTTTTT. It is translated as CAISEVQGAGELFF.

This clone was observed a handful of times. The chain is built from TRBV5-6 and TRBJ1-4; the match to TRBD1 covers 10 bases. This CDR3 region has 17 residues. Germline-derived CDR1 and CDR2 are SGHDT and YYEEEE. V was pared by 4 bases and J by 4 bases, with 10 bases of the junction left unmatched. Written as DNA, the CDR3 is TGTGCCAGCAGCCTTTACCGGGACAGGGGACTTAATGAAAAACTGTTTTTT. Residues: CASSLYRDRGLNEKLFF.

The chain combines TRBV7-9 with TRBJ1-6; 12 bases are a match to TRBD1. This CDR3 is 17 amino acids long. Trimming cost V 5 bases and J 11 bases; bases outside gene matches: 13. Germline CDR1 and CDR2: SEHNR and FQNEAQ (reference sequence). Here the CDR3 reads CASSPPKPGQGATPLHF. Written as DNA, the CDR3 is TGTGCCAGCAGCCCCCCAAAACCGGGACAGGGGGCTACACCCCTCCACTTT.

This clone was seen just once. The genes are TRBV6-5 and TRBJ2-7; the D gene is possibly TRBD2 (6 bases). The V end was cut by 6 bases, the J end by 5 bases, with 17 bases between. The CDR3 is 14 residues long. The germline V gene encodes CDR1 MNHEY and CDR2 SVGAGI. The CDR3 loop is CASRAGHGGDEQYF. The CDR3 DNA follows: TGTGCCAGCAGAGCCGGACACGGCGGGGACGAGCAGTACTTC.

The rearrangement links TRBV2 to TRBJ1-1, with D possibly being TRBD1 (6 bases). Deletions cut 8 bases from V and 0 bases from J, with 19 bases between. The CDR3 sequence is 16 residues long. Per germline, CDR1 SNHLY and CDR2 FYNNEI. The CDR3 sequence: CASPPRGTGMNTEAFF. CDR3 nucleotides: TGTGCCAGCCCCCCCAGAGGTACAGGGATGAACACTGAAGCTTTCTTT.

This chain joins TRBV28 and TRBJ1-2; D is perhaps TRBD1 (6 bases). Germline lookup yields CDR1 MDHEN and CDR2 SYDVKM. This CDR3 region has 13 residues. V was trimmed by 6 bases and J by 7 bases, leaving 15 bases between them. This chain's CDR3 is CASSLQGKVGYTF. The CDR3 nucleotides read TGTGCCAGCAGCCTACAGGGAAAGGTTGGCTACACCTTC.

V is TRBV24-1 and J is TRBJ2-7; D perhaps matches TRBD1 (6 bases). The CDR3 is 12 residues long. Trimming removed 9 bases from V and 2 bases from J, with 10 bases in between. Germline CDR1 and CDR2: KGHDR and SFDVKD. The CDR3 sequence is CATEGEAYEQYF. In DNA, the CDR3 is TGTGCCACCGAGGGGGAAGCCTACGAGCAGTACTTC.

The V call is TRBV10-2, the J call TRBJ1-6; unclear D gene. CDR1 and CDR2 (germline): WSHSY, SAAADI. This CDR3 is built from 14 residues. The germline V and J ends were trimmed by 11 bases and 4 bases, with 15 bases remaining between them. CDR3 bases: TGCGCCTCCCGATTGCAGGATTATAATTCACCCCTCCACTTT. Encoded protein: CASRLQDYNSPLHF.

CDR3 sequence (DNA): TGTGCCAGCAGCCCACAGGGAGATCAGCCCCAGCATTTT. Its protein product is CASSPQGDQPQHF. The rearrangement links TRBV27 to TRBJ1-5, with D perhaps matching TRBD1 (6 bases). CDR1 is MNHEY and CDR2 is SMNVEV in the germline V gene (reference sequence). V was clipped by 6 bases and J by 5 bases, with 11 bases between them. The CDR3 covers 13 residues.

The rearrangement links TRBV5-1 to TRBJ2-1, with TRBD2 matching 9 bases. This CDR3 has 15 residues. From germline, CDR1 is SGHRS and CDR2 YFSETQ. Unmatched junction bases numbered 4, after V lost 1 base and J lost 5 bases. The CDR3 sequence: CASSLLAGADNEQFF. In nucleotides, the CDR3 is TGCGCCAGCAGCTTGTTAGCGGGGGCCGACAATGAGCAGTTCTTC.

The V and J genes are TRBV3-1 (or the pseudogene TRBV3-2) and TRBJ2-1; D is uncertain. Per germline, CDR1 LGHDT and CDR2 YNNKEL (reference sequence). The CDR3 totals 16 residues. Trimming pared 4 bases from V and 0 bases from J, leaving 13 bases between. The DNA for the CDR3 is TGTGCCAGCAGCCCCCAGGCTGCAAGCTCCTACAATGAGCAGTTCTTC. Its protein is CASSPQAASSYNEQFF.

This clone has only one observation. The same CDR3 also results from other DNA sequences found in this sample. The V and J genes are TRBV2 and TRBJ1-2, with unresolved D. Germline V CDR1 and CDR2: SNHLY, FYNNEI. This CDR3 contains 13 residues. V shed 5 bases and J shed 2 bases, with 9 bases lying between them. CDR3 amino acids: CASSSDRNYGYTF. The CDR3 DNA reads as TGTGCCAGCAGTTCCGATCGGAACTATGGCTACACCTTC. The whole variable domain, remainder taken from reference TRBV2 and TRBJ1-2, is EPEVTQTPSHQVTQMGQEVILRCVPISNHLYFYWYRQILGQKVEFLVSFYNNEISEKSEIFDDQFSVERPDGSNFTLKIRSTKLEDSAMYFCASSSDRNYGYTFGSGTRLTVV.

This rearrangement joins TRBV12-2 to TRBJ1-3. TRBV12-2 constitutes a pseudogene. The CDR3 extends over 14 amino acids. The CDR3 nucleotides are TGTGCAAGTCGCTTACTGCTACCTGGAAACACCATATATTTT. Translation: CASRLLLPGNTIYF.